Listed here are 10 T cell receptor beta chains from one sample, sequenced in a study of T cell repertoires in cytomegalovirus infection. Their specific antigens are unknown. TCRdb reanalysed the reads using MiXCR and keeps one entry per CDR3 protein. The sample includes around 120,000 distinct CDR3 sequences, under 30% of them seen just once. Sequencing was carried out using PBMCs, sequenced either directly or after in vitro stimulation (not recorded which). These receptors were collected from a human donor in good health (CMV status not recorded). Some clones in this sample may be carry-over from other donors' samples.

The V call is TRBV25-1, the J call TRBJ1-2, with D unclear. The germline V gene has CDR1 MGHDK and CDR2 SYGVNS. The length of the CDR3 is 12 residues. V was cut by 1 base and J by 0 bases, with 0 bases left in between. CDR3 in amino acids: CASSESNYGYTF. The DNA for the CDR3 is TGTGCCAGCAGTGAATCTAACTATGGCTACACCTTC.

In this sample, this clonotype turned up a few times. The junction shows a germline mismatch at one end, possibly a read error. The chain combines TRBV6-2 or TRBV6-3 with TRBJ2-3, with TRBD1 matching 7 bases. Germline V gene sequence: CDR1 MNHEY, CDR2 SVGEGT. The CDR3 contains 12 residues. The CDR3 region is CASSFTSQGPQF. As DNA, the CDR3 is TGTGCCAGCAGTTTCACTTCACAGGGGCCCCAGTTT.

The table lists this clonotype with many counts. V gene TRBV12-3 or TRBV12-4 combines with J gene TRBJ2-7, with 8 bases fitting TRBD2. Unmatched junction bases numbered 7, after V lost 6 bases and J lost 0 bases. The CDR3 contains 15 residues. CDR3 residues: CASRSTGTSSYEQYF. CDR3 coding DNA: TGTGCCAGCAGGTCCACTGGGACTAGCTCCTACGAGCAGTACTTC.

The rearrangement links TRBV18 to TRBJ2-7; D is possibly TRBD1 (6 bases). Germline values: CDR1 KGHSH, CDR2 LQKENI. V lost 9 bases and J 5 bases, leaving 17 bases between the germline ends. This CDR3 region has 13 residues. The CDR3 sequence is CASSGAHYDEQYV. The DNA of the CDR3 is TGTGCCAGTTCAGGGGCCCACTACGACGAGCAGTACGTC.

This chain links TRBV7-8 with TRBJ2-7, with 11 nucleotides matching TRBD2. CDR1 and CDR2 (germline): SGHVS, FQNEAQ. The CDR3 extends over 15 amino acids. With V trimmed by 5 bases and J by 2 bases, 5 bases remained unmatched. The CDR3 loop reads CASSPRTSGPYEQYV. CDR3 coding DNA: TGTGCCAGCAGCCCTCGGACTAGCGGGCCCTACGAGCAGTACGTC.

At least ten counts were recorded for this clonotype. The J gene is TRBJ1-4, the V gene TRBV6-6; a possible D gene is TRBD1 (5 bases). The CDR3 has 16 residues. Per germline, CDR1 MNHNY and CDR2 SVGAGI (reference sequence). Trimming removed 2 bases from V and 3 bases from J, with 13 bases in between. CDR3 amino acids: CASSYVVGGSNEKLFF. The CDR3 bases are TGTGCCAGCAGTTACGTTGTCGGGGGGTCTAATGAAAAACTGTTTTTT.

This clonotype was detected a few times. The chain employs TRBV11-3 and TRBJ2-5; D remains unclear. Germline V CDR1 and CDR2: SGHNT, YENEEA. This CDR3 has 15 residues. V was shortened by 2 bases and J by 1 base, with 11 bases between the two germline ends. DNA of the CDR3: TGTGCCAGCAGCTTATCAGTGAGGTCCCAAGAGACCCAGTACTTC. Encoded protein: CASSLSVRSQETQYF.

This clonotype has at least ten counts. The genes are TRBV7-2 and TRBJ1-3; the match to TRBD1 covers 7 bases. This CDR3 contains 16 residues. Germline V gives CDR1 SGHTA, CDR2 FQGNSA. The junction had 10 bases not matched to a gene; V was cut back by 5 bases and J by 3 bases. CDR3 bases: TGTGCCAGCAGCACAGGGGTGGGCTTGGGTGGAAACACCATATATTTT. The encoded protein is CASSTGVGLGGNTIYF.

V is TRBV28 and J is TRBJ2-1; the match to TRBD2 covers 10 bases. Germline V gene sequence: CDR1 MDHEN, CDR2 SYDVKM. The CDR3 contains 15 residues. The V gene end was trimmed by 5 bases and the J gene end by 1 base; junction bases not matched to a gene: 2. CDR3 coding DNA: TGTGCCAGCAGTGAAGCGGGAGGGTCCTACAATGAGCAGTTCTTC. This sequence encodes CASSEAGGSYNEQFF.

This clonotype showed up just a few times. CDR3 sequence (DNA): TGTGCCAGCAGCTCGGGACTAGTGACGAATGAGCAGTTCTTC. This encodes CASSSGLVTNEQFF. The rearrangement links TRBV12-3 or TRBV12-4 to TRBJ2-1; 8 bases fit TRBD2. The CDR3 is made up of 14 amino acids. J gave up 7 bases and V 6 bases, and 8 bases lay outside the gene matches.